The 24 T cell receptor beta chains reported below all come from one sample, sequenced in a study of beta chain features in type 1 diabetes. As every portion of the isolated RNA was reverse transcribed, the sequencing read expressed TCRB transcripts. Using immunoSEQ multiplex PCR, the repertoire was profiled, and TCRdb retains in-frame clones only, with some absent. The sample consists of 900,000 or so clones, roughly 15% of them appearing once. Specimen: naive CD4+ T cells from blood. The origin of the receptors is a woman between 18 and 29 years old in good health.

This clone was counted a few times. J is TRBJ1-2 and V is TRBV28; no definite D call. CDR3 length: 16 amino acids. Trimming took 3 bases from V and 8 from J, leaving 22 bases between them. In germline, CDR1 is MDHEN, CDR2 SYDVKM. This chain's CDR3 is CASSFSHSGGSLGYTF. Here the CDR3 DNA reads TGTGCCAGCAGTTTTTCCCACTCCGGAGGCAGTTTGGGCTACACCTTC.

The chain joins TRBV9 to TRBJ1-1, with D unresolved. The CDR3 consists of 14 residues. The V gene lost 0 bases and the J gene lost 1 base, with 7 bases spanning the gap. The germline V gene has CDR1 SGDLS and CDR2 YYNGEE. The CDR3 reads CASSVDWGNTEAFF. DNA for the CDR3: TGTGCCAGCAGCGTAGATTGGGGGAACACTGAAGCTTTCTTT.

This clone has only a few counts. The chain is built from TRBV28 and TRBJ2-5; D gene ambiguous. There are 12 residues in the CDR3. Trimming pared 1 base from V and 3 bases from J, leaving 3 bases between. CDR1 and CDR2 (germline): MDHEN, SYDVKM. DNA for the CDR3: TGTGCCAGCAGTTTATCCGAAGAGACCCAGTACTTC. It is translated as CASSLSEETQYF.

There are a few counts of this clone. V and J are TRBV27 and TRBJ2-5, with D tentatively TRBD2 (5 bases). CDR3 length: 13 residues. The V end was cut by 5 bases, the J end by 1 base, with 8 bases between. Germline-derived CDR1 and CDR2 are MNHEY and SMNVEV (reference sequence). The CDR3 reads CASSRRFQETQYF. The CDR3 bases are TGTGCCAGCAGTAGGAGGTTCCAAGAGACCCAGTACTTC.

The rearrangement joins TRBV18 to TRBJ2-5; D might be TRBD1 or TRBD2, each matching 5 bases. Between the trimmed V and J ends, which lost 6 bases and 5 bases, there was a span of 22 bases. Germline values: CDR1 KGHSH, CDR2 LQKENI. This CDR3 has 16 amino acids. CDR3 sequence: CASSPAPAWGGETQYF. The CDR3 coding sequence is TGTGCCAGCTCTCCTGCACCTGCATGGGGCGGGGAGACCCAGTACTTC.

The rearrangement uses TRBV6-5 and TRBJ1-5; TRBD1 matches at 7 bases. V was clipped by 2 bases and J by 7 bases; unmatched bases: 2. Germline V lookup: CDR1 MNHEY, CDR2 SVGAGI. The CDR3 spans 13 residues. The CDR3 DNA follows: TGTGCCAGCAGTTACCAGGGGGACCAGCCCCAGCATTTT. Its translation: CASSYQGDQPQHF.

This clone was seen only a few times. The chain links TRBV5-1 to TRBJ1-2; unclear D gene. Deletions cut 0 bases from V and 0 bases from J, with 3 bases between. The CDR3 is 13 residues long. Germline lookup yields CDR1 SGHRS and CDR2 YFSETQ. As DNA, the CDR3 is TGCGCCAGCAGCTTGGTTGCTAACTATGGCTACACCTTC. Amino acids: CASSLVANYGYTF.

Many counts were recorded for this clone. J is TRBJ2-3 and V is TRBV10-3; no clear D. The germline gives CDR1 ENHRY, CDR2 SYGVKD. The CDR3 loop spans 13 amino acids. V shed 7 bases and J shed 0 bases, with 8 bases lying between them. CDR3 nucleotides: TGTGCCATCACCAGAGCTAGCACAGATACGCAGTATTTT. Its translation: CAITRASTDTQYF.

The chain has TRBV7-2 and TRBJ2-2; tentatively, D is TRBD2 (5 bases). Germline CDR1 and CDR2: SGHTA and FQGNSA. The V end lost 9 bases, the J end lost 1 base, and 12 bases lay between the germline ends. This CDR3 region has 14 residues. The CDR3 region has the DNA TGTGCCAGTCTTGCGGCGGGGAACACCGGGGAGCTGTTTTTT. Its protein is CASLAAGNTGELFF. Filled out from reference TRBV7-2 and TRBJ2-2, the complete variable domain reads GAGVSQSPSNKVTEKGKDVELRCDPISGHTALYWYRQSLGQGLEFLIYFQGNSAPDKSGLPSDRFSAERTGGSVSTLTIQRTQQEDSAVYLCASLAAGNTGELFFGEGSRLTVL.

As concerns this clone: At the DNA level, this CDR3 is encoded by other sequences in the same sample as well. V usage is TRBV19 and J usage is TRBJ1-4; tentatively, D is TRBD1 (5 bases). Trimming stripped 5 bases from V and 0 bases from J, with 7 bases between. The germline V gene has CDR1 LNHDA and CDR2 SQIVND (reference sequence). The CDR3 extends over 14 amino acids. The CDR3 DNA is TGTGCCAGTAGTCCGACAGCAACTAATGAAAAACTGTTTTTT. Translating it yields CASSPTATNEKLFF.

This clone was found a few times. The CDR3 reads CSVRDTLSQDTQYF. The DNA of the CDR3 is TGCAGCGTCCGGGACACCCTAAGTCAGGATACGCAGTATTTT. The chain has TRBV29-1 and TRBJ2-3; tentatively, D is TRBD1 (6 bases). Germline assignment: CDR1 SQVTM and CDR2 ANQGSEA. The CDR3 sequence is 14 residues long. The V and J ends lost 6 bases and 6 bases respectively, with 19 bases between them.

The chain recombines TRBV19 with TRBJ2-3, with a tentative D call TRBD1 (6 bases). V dropped 4 bases and J dropped 1 base, with 15 bases sitting between them. Germline V CDR1 and CDR2: LNHDA, SQIVND (reference sequence). This CDR3 is built from 16 residues. CDR3 amino acids: CASSTWTAPRTDTQYF. Written as DNA, the CDR3 is TGTGCCAGTAGTACCTGGACAGCGCCTCGCACAGATACGCAGTATTTT.

This clone was detected only a few times. The chain employs TRBV6-5 and TRBJ2-7; TRBD1 is a possible D gene (5 bases). The CDR3 extends over 15 amino acids. The V end was cut by 0 bases, the J end by 2 bases, with 11 bases between. Germline CDR1 reads MNHEY; CDR2 reads SVGAGI. CDR3 DNA sequence: TGTGCCAGCAGTTACTCTCCAGGGATAGCCTACGAGCAGTACTTC. Amino acids: CASSYSPGIAYEQYF.

The genes are TRBV7-2 and TRBJ2-3; no reliable D call. V dropped 4 bases and J dropped 5 bases, with 10 bases sitting between them. In germline, CDR1 is SGHTA, CDR2 FQGNSA. The CDR3 sequence is 13 residues long. The CDR3 nucleotides are TGTGCCAGCAGCTCCGCGGCGGAAGATACGCAGTATTTT. Encoded protein: CASSSAAEDTQYF. The full variable domain, with the rest looked up from reference TRBV7-2 and TRBJ2-3, is GAGVSQSPSNKVTEKGKDVELRCDPISGHTALYWYRQSLGQGLEFLIYFQGNSAPDKSGLPSDRFSAERTGGSVSTLTIQRTQQEDSAVYLCASSSAAEDTQYFGPGTRLTVL.

V usage is TRBV27 and J usage is TRBJ2-2; D is unclear. Deletions cut 6 bases from V and 6 bases from J, with 5 bases between. This CDR3 spans 11 amino acids. Per the germline V gene, CDR1 is MNHEY and CDR2 is SMNVEV (reference sequence). The CDR3 DNA reads as TGTGCCAGCAGAAACGCCGGGGAGCTGTTTTTT. Translation gives CASRNAGELFF.

The chain uses TRBV5-1 and TRBJ2-5; 8 bases align to TRBD1. Germline V gene data show CDR1 as SGHRS and CDR2 as YFSETQ. This CDR3 has 14 residues. V lost 4 bases and J lost 2; bases outside the gene matches: 4. In DNA form, the CDR3 reads TGCGCCAGCAGCCCCCGGGACAGGCAAGAGACCCAGTACTTC. The encoded protein is CASSPRDRQETQYF.

The V call is TRBV6-5, the J call TRBJ2-7; D ambiguous. CDR1 is MNHEY, CDR2 SVGAGI, per germline. This CDR3 has 13 amino acids. The ends were cut back, 8 bases at V and 1 base at J, with 12 bases in the middle. The CDR3 coding sequence is TGTGCCAGCGGGAAAGAGAAATCCTACGAGCAGTACTTC. It is translated as CASGKEKSYEQYF.

A remark on this clone: Other DNA sequences within the sample encode an identical CDR3. The chain carries TRBV18 and TRBJ2-1; D uncertain. The CDR3 consists of 14 residues. Germline CDR1 and CDR2: KGHSH and LQKENI. The V and J ends lost 0 bases and 6 bases respectively, with 9 bases between them. The CDR3 bases are TGTGCCAGCTCACCACCGGGGATCTCCAATGAGCAGTTCTTC. Protein: CASSPPGISNEQFF.

The table lists this clone with a few counts. The rearrangement links TRBV4-3 to TRBJ2-1, with 8 bases matching TRBD2. Germline V gene data show CDR1 as LGHNA and CDR2 as YSLEER. The length of the CDR3 is 16 residues. With 1 base clipped from V and 8 bases from J, the junction kept 10 bases outside the gene matches. CDR3 loop: CASSQVRTSWRDEQFF. Here the CDR3 DNA reads TGCGCCAGCAGCCAAGTGAGGACTAGCTGGAGGGATGAGCAGTTCTTC.

CDR3 sequence (DNA): TGTGCCAGCAGCTTAGGAGGACCATGGGATGAGCAGTTCTTC. It specifies CASSLGGPWDEQFF. This chain connects TRBV7-9 to TRBJ2-1; no firm D call. The CDR3 covers 14 residues. Germline V gives CDR1 SEHNR, CDR2 FQNEAQ (reference sequence). V lost 1 base, J lost 8 bases, and 12 bases lay in between.

This clone came up a few times. This chain connects TRBV28 to TRBJ2-2; D is perhaps TRBD1 (6 bases). Germline V gene data show CDR1 as MDHEN and CDR2 as SYDVKM. The CDR3 covers 15 residues. V lost 3 bases to trimming and J lost 3 bases, with 11 bases between them. CDR3 DNA sequence: TGTGCCAGCAGTTTCTTACAGGGATACACCGGGGAGCTGTTTTTT. Encoded protein: CASSFLQGYTGELFF.

This clone came up a few times. The CDR3 DNA is TGTGCCAGCAGCCGAGGGGTCACCTACGAGCAGTACTTC. The encoded protein is CASSRGVTYEQYF. The chain has TRBV11-2 and TRBJ2-7; D possibly uses TRBD1 or TRBD2 (5 bases each). This CDR3 is built from 13 residues. Germline CDR1 SGHAT, CDR2 FQNNGV. V shed 5 bases and J shed 2 bases, with 10 bases lying between them.

This chain uses TRBV4-3 with TRBJ2-1; TRBD2 matches at 12 bases. With V trimmed by 0 bases and J by 10 bases, 19 bases remained unmatched. The germline V gene has CDR1 LGHNA and CDR2 YSLEER. CDR3 length: 20 amino acids. The CDR3 nucleotides are TGCGCCAGCAGCCAAGATCTAAGGGTACGACTAGCGGGAGACCCTGGGGAGCAGTTCTTC. It codes for CASSQDLRVRLAGDPGEQFF.

The chain has TRBV10-3 and TRBJ2-7; 8 positions match TRBD1. This CDR3 region has 13 residues. Trimming removed 6 bases from V and 2 bases from J; junction bases left unmatched: 3. CDR1 and CDR2 from the germline V gene are ENHRY and SYGVKD. In DNA, the CDR3 is TGTGCCATCAGAAGGGGACAGGCCTACGAGCAGTACTTC. Translation: CAIRRGQAYEQYF.